The 11 T cell receptor beta chains below were found in one sample sequenced in a study of blood T cell repertoires in COVID-19. Assay: immunoSEQ multiplex PCR; the TCRdb copy retains only in-frame clones and omits some. The sample has under 110,000 clones; 91% are singletons. The source material was peripheral blood. These receptors were taken from a man aged 50 to 59 with acute or convalescent COVID-19.

The chain uses TRBV5-1 and TRBJ2-7, with D unclear. Germline V gene lookup returns CDR1 SGHRS and CDR2 YFSETQ. V was trimmed by 5 bases and J by 1 base, leaving 19 bases between them. The CDR3 contains 16 residues. DNA for the CDR3: TGCGCCAGCAGAGGAGCGAGTGAAAGGTTGTCCTACGAGCAGTACTTC. Encoded protein: CASRGASERLSYEQYF.

This chain joins TRBV19 and TRBJ1-4; TRBD1 matches at 9 bases. CDR3 size: 15 residues. CDR1 and CDR2 (germline): LNHDA, SQIVND (reference sequence). Trimming cost V 7 bases and J 7 bases; bases outside gene matches: 10. The DNA of the CDR3 is TGTGCCAGTACCAAATCCCCGACAGGGGGTGAAAAACTGTTTTTT. Encoded protein: CASTKSPTGGEKLFF. Supplemented by reference TRBV19 and TRBJ1-4, the full variable domain reads DGGITQSPKYLFRKEGQNVTLSCEQNLNHDAMYWYRQDPGQGLRLIYYSQIVNDFQKGDIAEGYSVSREKKESFPLTVTSAQKNPTAFYLCASTKSPTGGEKLFFGSGTQLSVL.

This clone was counted once. The gene calls are TRBV11-3 and TRBJ2-5; D not resolved. Trimming removed 0 bases from V and 5 bases from J, with 10 bases in between. Germline loops: CDR1 SGHNT, CDR2 YENEEA. CDR3 length equals 14 residues. Written as DNA, the CDR3 is TGTGCCAGCAGCTTAGACAGGCTCCGGGAGACCCAGTACTTC. Encoded protein: CASSLDRLRETQYF.

J is TRBJ2-7 and V is TRBV21-1; no DNA check was done on the table's D call, TRBD1. TRBV21-1 is a pseudogene. The CDR3 contains 16 residues. The chain's CDR3 is CASSKRSWTGPYEQYF. The DNA of the CDR3 is TGTGCCAGCAGCAAACGCTCTTGGACAGGACCCTACGAGCAGTACTTC.

This sequence joins TRBV2 and TRBJ1-6, with D tentatively TRBD1 (5 bases). Germline V gives CDR1 SNHLY, CDR2 FYNNEI. The CDR3 consists of 14 residues. V lost 6 bases and J lost 7, with 13 bases in between. The CDR3 coding sequence is TGTGCCAGCAGGCCGGGAGCAGGGAATTCACCCCTCCACTTT. Amino acids: CASRPGAGNSPLHF.

The V gene is TRBV7-9, the J gene TRBJ1-6; 7 bases match TRBD1. V shed 8 bases and J 5 bases; nucleotides not matched to a gene: 12. There are 16 residues in the CDR3. Germline V CDR1 and CDR2: SEHNR, FQNEAQ (reference sequence). CDR3 in amino acids: CASAPRGTAHNSPLHF. The CDR3 nucleotides read TGTGCCAGCGCCCCCCGCGGGACAGCACATAATTCACCCCTCCACTTT.

This chain uses TRBV28 with TRBJ1-5; 9 bases map to TRBD1. The length of the CDR3 is 13 residues. Looked up from germline, CDR1 is MDHEN and CDR2 is SYDVKM. CDR3 region: CAVWGQGNQPQHF. In DNA, the CDR3 is TGTGCGGTTTGGGGACAGGGTAATCAGCCCCAGCATTTT. The variable domain in full, with the rest retrieved from reference TRBV28 and TRBJ1-5, is DVKVTQSSRYLVKRTGEKVFLECVQDMDHENMFWYRQDPGLGLRLIYFSYDVKMKEKGDIPEGYSVSREKKERFSLILESASTNQTSMYLCAVWGQGNQPQHFGDGTRLSIL.

This clone was detected only once. This chain joins TRBV9 and TRBJ2-4, with TRBD1 identical over 7 bases. CDR1 SGDLS and CDR2 YYNGEE come from the germline V gene. V shed 0 bases and J 8 bases; nucleotides not matched to a gene: 5. The CDR3 spans 14 residues. CDR3 sequence (DNA): TGTGCCAGCAGCGTAGCGAGACAGGGAGACATTCAGTACTTC. Translation: CASSVARQGDIQYF.

The chain uses TRBV7-2 and TRBJ1-2; a weak D match, TRBD1 (5 bases). Trimming removed 1 base at V and 3 bases at J, with 9 bases between. The V gene's germline CDR1 is SGHTA and CDR2 FQGNSA. The CDR3 has 14 residues. This CDR3 is CASSLGTGDYGYTF. In DNA, the CDR3 is TGTGCCAGCAGCTTAGGAACGGGGGACTATGGCTACACCTTC.

V is TRBV6-6 and J is TRBJ1-2; D may be TRBD1 (6 bases). The CDR3 sequence is 17 residues long. Trimming removed 5 bases from V and 9 bases from J, with 28 bases in between. Per the germline V gene, CDR1 is MNHNY and CDR2 is SVGAGI (reference sequence). The DNA for the CDR3 is TGTGCCAGCAGTCCGTACTTCGTCCCAAGGACAGATTCCCGCTACACCTTC. Protein product: CASSPYFVPRTDSRYTF.

The chain carries TRBV24-1 and TRBJ2-5; no clear D gene. Germline CDR1 KGHDR, CDR2 SFDVKD. Trimming removed 1 base at V and 2 bases at J, with 10 bases between. The CDR3 runs to 15 residues. The CDR3 region is CATSDFGSAQETQYF. CDR3 coding DNA: TGTGCCACCAGTGATTTCGGGTCAGCGCAAGAGACCCAGTACTTC.